This T cell receptor (beta chain) emerged from a study of monozygotic twins with inflammatory bowel disease. Broader study findings: On the inverse Simpson index, IBD patients scored lower for TCRbeta diversity than healthy co-twins. It was observed that concordant and discordant twins did not differ in repertoire similarity, possibly given limited power.

TCRdb re-called the 5' RACE reads; every CDR3 protein appears as one record, without DNA. This repertoire includes about 300,000 distinct CDR3 sequences. The template was total RNA from whole blood, with no T cell sorting. CDR3 size: 14 residues. The germline gives CDR1 MNHNS, CDR2 SASEGT. For this clonotype: Its antigen remains unknown.

The chain is built from TRBV6-1 and TRBJ2-7; no DNA is available, so the TRBD1 call from TCRdb remains unchecked. Input material: blood. The sequence came from a human donor with ulcerative colitis or Crohn's disease, or a healthy co-twin of an affected twin (not recorded which). This CDR3 is CASGPTGKTYEQYF.